This paragraph reports one T cell receptor (beta chain). This CDR3 region has 15 residues. V lost 6 bases, J lost 8 bases, and 20 bases lay in between. Assay used: immunoSEQ multiplex PCR; TCRdb lists only in-frame clones, some missing. The sample contains 350,000 to 450,000 clones, roughly nine tenths of which appear only once. The sample is drawn from a study of blood T cell repertoires in COVID-19. The chain recombines TRBV23-1 with TRBJ1-3; D perhaps matches TRBD1 (5 bases). TRBV23-1 is an ORF, and what it does is uncertain. This TCR derives from a woman in her twenties or thirties who had recovered from COVID-19. The sample comprised PBMCs or T cells enriched from blood (not recorded which). CDR3 nucleotides: TGCGCCAGCAGGTCTCGGAGGGACCGGCGACACACCATATATTTT. It is translated as CASRSRRDRRHTIYF.